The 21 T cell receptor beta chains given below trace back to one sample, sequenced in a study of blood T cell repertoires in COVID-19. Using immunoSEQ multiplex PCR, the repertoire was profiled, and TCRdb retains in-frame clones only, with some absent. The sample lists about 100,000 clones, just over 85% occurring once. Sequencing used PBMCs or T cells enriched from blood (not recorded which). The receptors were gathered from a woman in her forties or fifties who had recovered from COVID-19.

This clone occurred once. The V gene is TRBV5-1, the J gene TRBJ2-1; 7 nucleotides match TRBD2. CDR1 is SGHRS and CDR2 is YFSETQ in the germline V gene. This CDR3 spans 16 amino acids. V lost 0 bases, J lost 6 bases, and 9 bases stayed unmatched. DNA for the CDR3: TGCGCCAGCAGCTTGGCGGGAGGACCTATATTCAATGAGCAGTTCTTC. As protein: CASSLAGGPIFNEQFF. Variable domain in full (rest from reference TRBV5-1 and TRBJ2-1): KAGVTQTPRYLIKTRGQQVTLSCSPISGHRSVSWYQQTPGQGLQFLFEYFSETQRNKGNFPGRFSGRQFSNSRSEMNVSTLELGDSALYLCASSLAGGPIFNEQFFGPGTRLTVL.

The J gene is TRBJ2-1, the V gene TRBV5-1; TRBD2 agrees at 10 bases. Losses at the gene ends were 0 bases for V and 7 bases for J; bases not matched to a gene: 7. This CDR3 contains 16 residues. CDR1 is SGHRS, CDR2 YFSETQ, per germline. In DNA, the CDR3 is TGCGCCAGCAGCTTGGCCGGTAGCGGGGGGAGAAATGAGCAGTTCTTC. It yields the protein CASSLAGSGGRNEQFF.

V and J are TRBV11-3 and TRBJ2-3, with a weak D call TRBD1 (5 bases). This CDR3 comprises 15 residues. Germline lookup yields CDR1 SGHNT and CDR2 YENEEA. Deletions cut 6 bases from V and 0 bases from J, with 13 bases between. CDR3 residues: CASSWSGASTDTQYF. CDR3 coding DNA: TGTGCCAGCAGTTGGAGTGGGGCTAGCACAGATACGCAGTATTTT.

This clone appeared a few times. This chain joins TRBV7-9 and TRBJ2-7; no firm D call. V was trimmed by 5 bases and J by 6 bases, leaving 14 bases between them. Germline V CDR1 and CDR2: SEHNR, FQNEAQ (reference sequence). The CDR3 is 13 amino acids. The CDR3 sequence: CASSNAGGSEQYF. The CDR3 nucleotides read TGTGCCAGCAGCAATGCCGGCGGTTCCGAGCAGTACTTC.

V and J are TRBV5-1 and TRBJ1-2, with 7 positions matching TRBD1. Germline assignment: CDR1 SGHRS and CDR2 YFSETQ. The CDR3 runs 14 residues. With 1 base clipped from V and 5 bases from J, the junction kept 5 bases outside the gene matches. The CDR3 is CASSLSQGQYGYTF. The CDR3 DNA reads TGCGCCAGCAGCTTGTCACAGGGGCAATATGGCTACACCTTC.

The CDR3 spells CASSVVSGGRLGNEQFF. The CDR3 DNA reads TGTGCCAGCAGCGTAGTATCGGGAGGGAGACTGGGTAATGAGCAGTTCTTC. The chain has TRBV9 and TRBJ2-1, with 8 positions matching TRBD2. Germline loops: CDR1 SGDLS, CDR2 YYNGEE. This CDR3 spans 17 amino acids. The junction had 12 bases not matched to a gene; V was cut back by 0 bases and J by 7 bases.

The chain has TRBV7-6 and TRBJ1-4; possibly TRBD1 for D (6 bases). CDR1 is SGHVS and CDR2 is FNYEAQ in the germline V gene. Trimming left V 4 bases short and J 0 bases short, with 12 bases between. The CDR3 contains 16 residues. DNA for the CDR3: TGTGCCAGCAGCTCCCGGACAGCTGCAACTAATGAAAAACTGTTTTTT. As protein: CASSSRTAATNEKLFF.

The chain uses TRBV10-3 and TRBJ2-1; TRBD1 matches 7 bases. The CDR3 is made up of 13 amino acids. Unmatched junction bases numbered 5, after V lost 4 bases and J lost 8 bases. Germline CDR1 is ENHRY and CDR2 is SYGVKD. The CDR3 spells CAISGGQMDEQFF. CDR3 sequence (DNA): TGTGCCATCAGTGGGGGACAGATGGATGAGCAGTTCTTC.

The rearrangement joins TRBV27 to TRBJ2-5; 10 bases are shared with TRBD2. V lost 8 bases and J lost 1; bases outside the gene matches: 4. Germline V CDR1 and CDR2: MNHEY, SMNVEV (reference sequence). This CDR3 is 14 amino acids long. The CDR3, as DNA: TGTGCCAGCGGGACTAGCGCGCGCCAAGAGACCCAGTACTTC. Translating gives CASGTSARQETQYF.

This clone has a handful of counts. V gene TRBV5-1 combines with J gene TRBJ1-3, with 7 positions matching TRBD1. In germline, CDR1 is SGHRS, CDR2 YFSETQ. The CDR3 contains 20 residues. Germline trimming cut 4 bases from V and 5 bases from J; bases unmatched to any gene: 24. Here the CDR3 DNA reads TGCGCCAGCAGCGGCGCAGGGACAGAGGATATCCAAGAGGGGAGAAACACCATATATTTT. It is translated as CASSGAGTEDIQEGRNTIYF.

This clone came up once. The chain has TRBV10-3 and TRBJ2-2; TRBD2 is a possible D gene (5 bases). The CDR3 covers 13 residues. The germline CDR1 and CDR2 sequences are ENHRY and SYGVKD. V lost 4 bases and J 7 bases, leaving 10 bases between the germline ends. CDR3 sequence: CAISGMGDGELFF. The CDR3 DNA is TGTGCCATCAGTGGAATGGGAGACGGGGAGCTGTTTTTT.

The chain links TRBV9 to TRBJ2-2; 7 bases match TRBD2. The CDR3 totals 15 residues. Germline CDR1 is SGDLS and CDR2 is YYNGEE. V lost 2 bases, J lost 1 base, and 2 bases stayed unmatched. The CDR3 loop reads CASSVSGKNTGELFF. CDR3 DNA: TGTGCCAGCAGCGTGAGCGGGAAGAACACCGGGGAGCTGTTTTTT.

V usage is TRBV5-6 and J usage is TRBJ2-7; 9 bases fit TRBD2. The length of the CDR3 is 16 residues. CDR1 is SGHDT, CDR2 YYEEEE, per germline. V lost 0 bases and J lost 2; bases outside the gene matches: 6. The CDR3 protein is CASSLAASGDPYEQYF. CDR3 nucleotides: TGTGCCAGCAGCTTGGCGGCTAGCGGGGACCCCTACGAGCAGTACTTC. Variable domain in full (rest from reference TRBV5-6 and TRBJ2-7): DAGVTQSPTHLIKTRGQQVTLRCSPKSGHDTVSWYQQALGQGPQFIFQYYEEEERQRGNFPDRFSGHQFPNYSSELNVNALLLGDSALYLCASSLAASGDPYEQYFGPGTRLTVT.

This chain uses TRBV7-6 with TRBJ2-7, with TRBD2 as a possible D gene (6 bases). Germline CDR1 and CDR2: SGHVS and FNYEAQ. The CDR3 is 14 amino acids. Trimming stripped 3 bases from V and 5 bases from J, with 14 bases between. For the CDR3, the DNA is TGTGCCAGCAGCTTCCCGGCCCCGGGGGACGAGCAGTACTTC. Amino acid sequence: CASSFPAPGDEQYF.

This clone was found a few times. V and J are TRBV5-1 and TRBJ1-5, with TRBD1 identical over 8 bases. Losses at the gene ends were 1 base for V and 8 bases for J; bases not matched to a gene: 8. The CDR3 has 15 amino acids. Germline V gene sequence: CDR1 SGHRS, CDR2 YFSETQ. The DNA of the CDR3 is TGCGCCAGCAGCTTGTTCCCCACAGGGGGGGAGCCCCAGCATTTT. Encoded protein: CASSLFPTGGEPQHF. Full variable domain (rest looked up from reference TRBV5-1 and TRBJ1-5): KAGVTQTPRYLIKTRGQQVTLSCSPISGHRSVSWYQQTPGQGLQFLFEYFSETQRNKGNFPGRFSGRQFSNSRSEMNVSTLELGDSALYLCASSLFPTGGEPQHFGDGTRLSIL.

For the CDR3, the DNA is TGTGCCAGCAGCTTAGGTCTTACGGACGAGCAGTACTTC. This sequence encodes CASSLGLTDEQYF. The chain combines TRBV11-3 with TRBJ2-7; the D is unclear. The CDR3 is 13 residues long. Germline-derived CDR1 and CDR2 are SGHNT and YENEEA. V was shortened by 1 base and J by 5 bases, with 9 bases between the two germline ends.

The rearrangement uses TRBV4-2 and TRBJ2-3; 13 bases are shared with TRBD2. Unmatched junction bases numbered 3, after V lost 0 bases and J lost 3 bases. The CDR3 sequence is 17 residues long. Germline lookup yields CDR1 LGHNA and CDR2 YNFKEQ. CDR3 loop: CASSQEGLAGLTDTQYF. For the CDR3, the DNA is TGTGCCAGCAGCCAAGAGGGACTAGCGGGGTTAACAGATACGCAGTATTTT.

The CDR3 is CATSDPSRGQQETQYF. Here the CDR3 DNA reads TGTGCCACCAGTGATCCCTCACGGGGACAACAAGAGACCCAGTACTTC. V gene TRBV24-1 combines with J gene TRBJ2-5, with D possibly TRBD1 on 6 matching bases. Trimming removed 3 bases at V and 2 bases at J, with 15 bases between. The CDR3 spans 16 residues. CDR1 and CDR2 (germline): KGHDR, SFDVKD.

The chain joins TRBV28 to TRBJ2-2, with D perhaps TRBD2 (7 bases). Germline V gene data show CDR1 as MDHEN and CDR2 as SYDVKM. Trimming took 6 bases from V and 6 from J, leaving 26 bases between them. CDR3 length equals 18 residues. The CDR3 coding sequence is TGTGCCAGCAGCGCAACAACGGGGGGCTGGGTTCCTGCCGGGGAGCTGTTTTTT. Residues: CASSATTGGWVPAGELFF.

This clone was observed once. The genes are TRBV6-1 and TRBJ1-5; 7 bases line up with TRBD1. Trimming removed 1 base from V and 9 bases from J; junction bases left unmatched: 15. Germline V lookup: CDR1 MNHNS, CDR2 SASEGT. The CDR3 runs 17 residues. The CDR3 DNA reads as TGTGCCAGCAGTGAAGGGGACAGCCGCCCCCGGGCAGCGCCCCAGCATTTT. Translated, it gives CASSEGDSRPRAAPQHF.

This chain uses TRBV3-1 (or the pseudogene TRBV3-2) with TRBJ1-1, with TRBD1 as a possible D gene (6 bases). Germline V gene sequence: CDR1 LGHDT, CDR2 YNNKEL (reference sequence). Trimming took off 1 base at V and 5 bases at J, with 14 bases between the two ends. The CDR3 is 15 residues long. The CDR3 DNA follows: TGTGCCAGCAGCCAAGGTCCCGGGAGGGGGACTGAAGCTTTCTTT. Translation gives CASSQGPGRGTEAFF.